A single sample is the source of the 20 T cell receptor beta chains below, sequenced in a study of T-cell reconstitution after alpha-beta-depleted transplantation in children (dated by TCRdb to about 2016). General conclusions and limits of the study: Hyperexpanded clone frequencies declined over subsequent months; after one year, T-cell counts and TCRbeta diversity were mostly attributed to newly produced T cells.

Interpreted using the paper, the treatment or condition label stands for: allogeneic hematopoietic cell transplantation with graft depleted of TCRalphabeta T cells and CD19 B cells. Their antigens are not known. Library construction relied on PCR. Sequencing took place on an Illumina HiSeq 2500. TCR library preparation used molecular barcoding, with unique molecular identifiers applied to normalize quantification of the TCRbeta repertoire. TCRdb passed the public sequencing reads through fastp at Q25 and MiXCR, retaining productive beta sequences. Every entry covers one CDR3 protein and lists the most common genes and DNA from its rows. Here the sample has 330,000 or so distinct CDR3 sequences; roughly 7.8% occur a single time. The top ten constitute approximately 8.2% of the sample. Sequencing used peripheral blood, obtained 360 days after TCRalphabeta/CD19-depleted stem cell transplant. These receptors came from a female patient aged 2 to 10 who had a stem cell transplant for Fanconi anemia, so the T cells may come from the graft donor.

The chain couples TRBV28 to TRBJ1-2; D uncertain. Trimming took off 2 bases at V and 0 bases at J, with 13 bases between the two ends. Germline CDR1 is MDHEN and CDR2 is SYDVKM. This CDR3 contains 16 residues. CDR3 in DNA: TGTGCCAGCAGTTTACGATGGGCAGCCCCTAACTATGGCTACACCTTC. It is translated as CASSLRWAAPNYGYTF.

The V call is TRBV3-1, the J call TRBJ2-5; TRBD2 might be the D (5 bases). Looked up from germline, CDR1 is LGHDT and CDR2 is YNNKEL (reference sequence). Trimming pared 2 bases from V and 4 bases from J, leaving 8 bases between. The length of the CDR3 is 13 residues. CDR3 DNA: TGTGCCAGCAGCCAATCCCGGGGAGAGACCCAGTACTTC. It is translated as CASSQSRGETQYF.

The DNA for the CDR3 is TGTGCCAGCAGCCAAGGAAATCCCCGCTCTGGAAACACCATATATTTT. This encodes CASSQGNPRSGNTIYF. This chain joins TRBV3-1 and TRBJ1-3, with D hard to call. The CDR3 spans 16 residues. CDR1 and CDR2 (germline): LGHDT, YNNKEL (reference sequence). V lost 1 base to trimming and J lost 0 bases, with 10 bases between them. Looking up the rest from reference TRBV3-1 and TRBJ1-3 gives the full variable domain: DTAVSQTPKYLVTQMGNDKSIKCEQNLGHDTMYWYKQDSKKFLKIMFSYNNKELIINETVPNRFSPKSPDKAHLNLHINSLELGDSAVYFCASSQGNPRSGNTIYFGEGSWLTVV.

The gene calls are TRBV2 and TRBJ2-7, with D possibly matching TRBD1 (6 bases). The CDR3 extends over 12 amino acids. Germline assignment: CDR1 SNHLY and CDR2 FYNNEI. V was pared by 7 bases and J by 5 bases, with 12 bases between. The CDR3 sequence is CASTQGWDEQYV. The CDR3 DNA reads as TGTGCCAGCACGCAGGGGTGGGACGAGCAGTACGTC.

This clonotype was picked up many times. The chain employs TRBV2 and TRBJ2-3; 8 bases are shared with TRBD1. Trimming at V came to 10 bases and at J to 5 bases, leaving 11 bases not matched to a gene. The CDR3 has 14 amino acids. The V gene's germline CDR1 is SNHLY and CDR2 FYNNEI. The CDR3 is CATVAPGGVDTQYF. In DNA form, the CDR3 reads TGTGCCACCGTAGCGCCAGGGGGCGTAGATACGCAGTATTTT.

The chain carries TRBV20-1 and TRBJ2-3; 7 bases agree with TRBD2. This CDR3 contains 13 residues. Trimming took 5 bases from V and 2 from J; bases not matched to a gene: 4. CDR1 is DFQATT and CDR2 is SNEGSKA in the germline V gene (reference sequence). The CDR3 here is CSASGTITDTQYF. CDR3 coding DNA: TGCAGTGCTTCCGGGACTATCACAGATACGCAGTATTTT.

This clonotype was seen only a few times. V and J are TRBV20-1 and TRBJ1-6; possibly TRBD1 for D (6 bases). Germline V CDR1 and CDR2: DFQATT, SNEGSKA (reference sequence). CDR3 size: 16 residues. The V end lost 6 bases, the J end lost 6 bases, and 21 bases lay between the germline ends. This CDR3 is CSAPRGPGAGNSPLHF. CDR3 DNA: TGCAGTGCCCCCAGGGGACCGGGGGCTGGTAATTCACCCCTCCACTTT.

A remark on this clonotype: The junction differs from germline at one of its ends, possibly a read error. The J gene is TRBJ2-7, the V gene TRBV2, with 7 bases that match TRBD1. The CDR3 runs 11 residues. CDR1 is SNHLY and CDR2 is FYNNEI in the germline V gene. In DNA form, the CDR3 reads TGTGCCAACAGCAGGGGGTCGGACGTGATCTTC. Protein: CANSRGSDVIF.

There are a few counts of this clonotype. This chain connects TRBV28 to TRBJ1-3, with D hard to call. V shed 6 bases and J shed 3 bases, with 12 bases lying between them. Germline CDR1 reads MDHEN; CDR2 reads SYDVKM. The CDR3 loop spans 14 amino acids. In nucleotides, the CDR3 is TGTGCCAGCAGGGACTGGACGGTTGGAAACACCATATATTTT. Translated, it gives CASRDWTVGNTIYF.

This clonotype occurred once. This chain uses TRBV9 with TRBJ2-7; 14 nucleotides align to TRBD2. There are 15 residues in the CDR3. CDR1 SGDLS and CDR2 YYNGEE come from the germline V gene. V shed 6 bases, J shed 4 bases, and the junction held 6 bases outside the gene matches. The CDR3 coding sequence is TGTGCCAGCACCAAAGGGACTAGCGGGAGTTACGAGCAGTACTTC. Protein product: CASTKGTSGSYEQYF.

This clonotype came up many times. The J gene is TRBJ1-5, the V gene TRBV5-1; TRBD1 matches at 7 bases. CDR1 SGHRS and CDR2 YFSETQ come from the germline V gene. The CDR3 runs 18 residues. V was pared by 1 base and J by 4 bases, with 14 bases of the junction left unmatched. CDR3 sequence: CASSLRPRDSPGNQPQHF. CDR3 in DNA: TGCGCCAGCAGCTTGAGACCCAGGGACAGTCCGGGAAATCAGCCCCAGCATTTT.

This clonotype was seen many times. The J gene is TRBJ2-7, the V gene TRBV18; possibly TRBD2 for D (6 bases). Per germline, CDR1 KGHSH and CDR2 LQKENI. V lost 3 bases and J 5 bases, leaving 11 bases between the germline ends. CDR3 size: 13 residues. The CDR3 reads CASSPGREDEQYF. In DNA, the CDR3 is TGTGCCAGCTCACCTGGCAGGGAGGACGAGCAGTACTTC.

Regarding this clonotype: A clone one base away is much larger, so this may be a read error. The CDR3 loop is CASSPGLSTEAFF. CDR3 in DNA: TGTGCCAGCAGTCCCGGCCTTAGTACTGAAGCTTTCTTT. The chain is built from TRBV12-3 or TRBV12-4 and TRBJ1-1, with unresolved D. This CDR3 is 13 amino acids long. The V end was cut by 5 bases, the J end by 5 bases, with 12 bases between.

This clonotype was seen a handful of times. The chain employs TRBV12-3 or TRBV12-4 and TRBJ1-1; 10 positions agree with TRBD1. The CDR3 covers 16 residues. Unmatched junction bases numbered 15, after V lost 5 bases and J lost 9 bases. As DNA, the CDR3 is TGTGCCAGCAGTCTCGGGACAGGGGCTCGCTTATTGAAAGCTTTCTTT. Encoded protein: CASSLGTGARLLKAFF.

A few counts support this clonotype. The chain links TRBV4-3 to TRBJ2-3; 8 bases align to TRBD2. With V trimmed by 1 base and J by 9 bases, 6 bases remained unmatched. Germline V CDR1 and CDR2: LGHNA, YSLEER. The CDR3 has 14 amino acids. CDR3 nucleotide sequence: TGCGCCAGCAGCCAAGGCCTCGGGGGGGGAACGCAGTATTTT. As protein: CASSQGLGGGTQYF.

This sequence joins TRBV7-8 and TRBJ2-3; D uncertain. The CDR3 consists of 16 residues. The V gene's germline CDR1 is SGHVS and CDR2 FQNEAQ. The germline V and J ends were trimmed by 5 bases and 2 bases, with 17 bases remaining between them. CDR3 sequence reads: CASSPRATRATDTQYF. For the CDR3, the DNA is TGTGCCAGCAGCCCCCGGGCTACCCGCGCCACAGATACGCAGTATTTT.

CDR3 protein: CASSEGGATYEQYF. CDR3 bases: TGTGCCAGCAGCGAAGGGGGGGCTACCTACGAGCAGTACTTC. The chain recombines TRBV9 with TRBJ2-7, with a weak D call TRBD2 (7 bases). CDR3 size: 14 residues. V gave up 3 bases and J gave up 2 bases, with 12 bases separating them. The germline CDR1 and CDR2 sequences are SGDLS and YYNGEE.

A few counts support this clonotype. In DNA form, the CDR3 reads TGCGCCAGCAGGGAGAAGGGGTCTGGGGCCAACGTCCTGACTTTC. It encodes CASREKGSGANVLTF. The J gene is TRBJ2-6, the V gene TRBV5-1, with D possibly TRBD1 on 5 matching bases. Germline V gene lookup returns CDR1 SGHRS and CDR2 YFSETQ. Trimming removed 5 bases from V and 1 base from J, with 10 bases in between. CDR3 length: 15 amino acids.

V and J are TRBV6-2 or TRBV6-3 and TRBJ2-5, with D unresolved. Trimming cost V 2 bases and J 5 bases, with 9 bases left between them. The CDR3 contains 13 residues. CDR1 is MNHEY and CDR2 is SVGEGT in the germline V gene. The CDR3 sequence is CASSYVDGETQYF. The CDR3 DNA follows: TGTGCCAGCAGTTACGTTGACGGGGAGACCCAGTACTTC.

This clonotype was counted between two and nine times. The chain couples TRBV25-1 to TRBJ2-7, with TRBD1 matching 10 bases. Germline V gene data show CDR1 as MGHDK and CDR2 as SYGVNS. This CDR3 region has 14 residues. With V trimmed by 8 bases and J by 5 bases, 9 bases remained unmatched. In DNA, the CDR3 is TGTGCCAGCTGGACAGGGGGTTCAAACCACGAGCAGTACTTC. Encoded protein: CASWTGGSNHEQYF.